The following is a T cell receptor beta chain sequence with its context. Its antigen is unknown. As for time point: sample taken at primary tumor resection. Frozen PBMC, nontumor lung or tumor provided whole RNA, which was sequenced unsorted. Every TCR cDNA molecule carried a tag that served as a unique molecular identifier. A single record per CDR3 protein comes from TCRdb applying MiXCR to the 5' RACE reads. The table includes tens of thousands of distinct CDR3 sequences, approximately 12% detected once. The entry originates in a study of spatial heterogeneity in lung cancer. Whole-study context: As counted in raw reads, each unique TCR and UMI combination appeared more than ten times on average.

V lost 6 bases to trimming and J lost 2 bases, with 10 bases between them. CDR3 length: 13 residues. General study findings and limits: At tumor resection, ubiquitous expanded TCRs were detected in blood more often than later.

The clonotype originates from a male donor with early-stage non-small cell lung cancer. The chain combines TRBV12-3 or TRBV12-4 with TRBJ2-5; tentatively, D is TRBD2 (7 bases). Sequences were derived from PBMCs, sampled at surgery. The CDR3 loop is CASRGGPQETQYF. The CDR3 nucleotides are TGTGCCAGCAGGGGGGGGCCTCAAGAGACCCAGTACTTC.